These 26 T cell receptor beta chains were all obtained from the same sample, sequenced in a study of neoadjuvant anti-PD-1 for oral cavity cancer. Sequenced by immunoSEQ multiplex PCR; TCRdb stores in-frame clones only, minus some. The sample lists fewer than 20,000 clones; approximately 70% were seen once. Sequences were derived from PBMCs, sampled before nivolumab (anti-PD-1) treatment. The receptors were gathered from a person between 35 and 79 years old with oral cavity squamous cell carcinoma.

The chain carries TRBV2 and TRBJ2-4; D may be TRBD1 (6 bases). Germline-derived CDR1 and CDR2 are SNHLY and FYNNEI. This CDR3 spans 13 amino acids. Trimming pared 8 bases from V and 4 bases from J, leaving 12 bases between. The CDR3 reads CASSGQIKNIQYF. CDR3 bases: TGTGCCAGCTCCGGACAGATAAAAAACATTCAGTACTTC.

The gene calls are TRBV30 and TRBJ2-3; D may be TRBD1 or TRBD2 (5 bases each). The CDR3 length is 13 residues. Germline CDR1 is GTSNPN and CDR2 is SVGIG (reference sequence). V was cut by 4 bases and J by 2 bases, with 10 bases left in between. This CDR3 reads CAWTPGTTDTQYF. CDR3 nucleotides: TGTGCCTGGACCCCCGGGACCACAGATACGCAGTATTTT.

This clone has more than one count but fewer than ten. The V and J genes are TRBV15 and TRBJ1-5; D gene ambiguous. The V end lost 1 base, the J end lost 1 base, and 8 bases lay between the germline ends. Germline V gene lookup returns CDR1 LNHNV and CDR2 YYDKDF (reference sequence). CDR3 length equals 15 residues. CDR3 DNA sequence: TGTGCCACCAGCAGAGTCCGAGGGAGCAATCAGCCCCAGCATTTT. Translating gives CATSRVRGSNQPQHF.

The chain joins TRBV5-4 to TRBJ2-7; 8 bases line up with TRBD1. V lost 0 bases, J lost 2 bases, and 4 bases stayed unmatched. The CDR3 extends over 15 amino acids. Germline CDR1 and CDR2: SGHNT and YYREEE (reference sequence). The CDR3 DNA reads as TGTGCCAGCAGCTTGGGGACAGGGCCCACCTACGAGCAGTACTTC. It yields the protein CASSLGTGPTYEQYF.

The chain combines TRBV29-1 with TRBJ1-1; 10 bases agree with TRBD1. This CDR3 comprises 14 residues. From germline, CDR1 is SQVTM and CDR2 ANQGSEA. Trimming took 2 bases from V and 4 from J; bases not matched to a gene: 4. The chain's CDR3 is CSVERWDRGTEAFF. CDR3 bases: TGCAGCGTTGAAAGGTGGGACAGGGGCACTGAAGCTTTCTTT.

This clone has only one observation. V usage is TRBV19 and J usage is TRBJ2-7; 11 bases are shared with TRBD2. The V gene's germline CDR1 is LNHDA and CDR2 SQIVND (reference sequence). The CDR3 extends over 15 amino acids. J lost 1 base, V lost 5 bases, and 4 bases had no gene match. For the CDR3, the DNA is TGTGCCAGTAGTTCACTAGCGGGAGCGTCCTACGAGCAGTACTTC. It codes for CASSSLAGASYEQYF.

CDR3 loop: CASSETAVSGNTIYF. The CDR3 region has the DNA TGTGCCAGCAGCGAGACAGCCGTCTCTGGAAACACCATATATTTT. The rearrangement links TRBV2 to TRBJ1-3, with D perhaps TRBD1 (5 bases). V was shortened by 6 bases and J by 0 bases, with 12 bases between the two germline ends. Germline V CDR1 and CDR2: SNHLY, FYNNEI. This CDR3 comprises 15 residues.

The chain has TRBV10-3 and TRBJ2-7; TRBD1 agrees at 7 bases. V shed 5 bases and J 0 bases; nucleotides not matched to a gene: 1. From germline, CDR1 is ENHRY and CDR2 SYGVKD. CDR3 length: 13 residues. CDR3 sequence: CAISPGGSYEQYF. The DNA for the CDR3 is TGTGCCATCAGTCCAGGGGGCTCCTACGAGCAGTACTTC.

This chain's CDR3 is CASSVAGSDTQYF. As DNA, the CDR3 is TGTGCCAGCAGCGTGGCAGGATCAGATACGCAGTATTTT. J is TRBJ2-3 and V is TRBV9; the D is unclear. Trimming left V 2 bases short and J 4 bases short, with 8 bases between. Per the germline V gene, CDR1 is SGDLS and CDR2 is YYNGEE. This CDR3 comprises 13 residues.

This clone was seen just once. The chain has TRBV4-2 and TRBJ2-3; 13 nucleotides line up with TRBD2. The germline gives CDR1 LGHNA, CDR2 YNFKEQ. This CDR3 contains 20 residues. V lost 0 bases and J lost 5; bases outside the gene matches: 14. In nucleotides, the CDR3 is TGTGCCAGCAGCCAAGATCTAGGGGGACTAGCGGGGACGTCGATAGATACGCAGTATTTT. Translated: CASSQDLGGLAGTSIDTQYF.

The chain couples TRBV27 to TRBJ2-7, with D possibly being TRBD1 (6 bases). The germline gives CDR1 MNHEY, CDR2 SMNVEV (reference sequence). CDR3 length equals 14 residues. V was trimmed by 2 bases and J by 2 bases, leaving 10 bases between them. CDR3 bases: TGTGCCAGCAGTTTAAACAGGGTCACCTACGAGCAGTACTTC. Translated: CASSLNRVTYEQYF.

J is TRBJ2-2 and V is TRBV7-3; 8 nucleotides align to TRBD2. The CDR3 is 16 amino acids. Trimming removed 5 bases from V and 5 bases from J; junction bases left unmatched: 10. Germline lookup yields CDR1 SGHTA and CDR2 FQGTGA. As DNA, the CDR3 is TGTGCCAGCAGCCCGGGGGGGAGGGCGGGGACCGGGGAGCTGTTTTTT. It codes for CASSPGGRAGTGELFF.

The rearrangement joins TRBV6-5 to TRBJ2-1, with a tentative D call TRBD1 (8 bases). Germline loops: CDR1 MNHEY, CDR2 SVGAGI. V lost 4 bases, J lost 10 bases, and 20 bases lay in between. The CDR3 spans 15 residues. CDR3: CASSSGGRGREEQFF. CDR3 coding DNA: TGTGCCAGCAGTTCCGGCGGCAGGGGGCGGGAGGAGCAGTTCTTC.

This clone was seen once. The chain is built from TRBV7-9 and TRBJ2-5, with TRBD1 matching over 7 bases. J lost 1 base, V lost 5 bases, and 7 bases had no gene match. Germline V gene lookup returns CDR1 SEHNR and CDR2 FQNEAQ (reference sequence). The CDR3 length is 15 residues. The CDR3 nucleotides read TGTGCCAGCAGCCAATACCGGGACAGCCAAGAGACCCAGTACTTC. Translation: CASSQYRDSQETQYF. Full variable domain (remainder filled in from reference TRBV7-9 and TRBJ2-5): DTGVSQNPRHKITKRGQNVTFRCDPISEHNRLYWYRQTLGQGPEFLTYFQNEAQLEKSRLLSDRFSAERPKGSFSTLEIQRTEQGDSAMYLCASSQYRDSQETQYFGPGTRLLVL.

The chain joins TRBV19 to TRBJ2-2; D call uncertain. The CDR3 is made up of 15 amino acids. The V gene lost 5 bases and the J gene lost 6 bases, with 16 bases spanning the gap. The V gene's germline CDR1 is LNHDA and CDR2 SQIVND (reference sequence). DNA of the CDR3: TGTGCCAGTAGTTTCAGCTTTGTTCAGGCCGGGGAGCTGTTTTTT. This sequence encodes CASSFSFVQAGELFF.

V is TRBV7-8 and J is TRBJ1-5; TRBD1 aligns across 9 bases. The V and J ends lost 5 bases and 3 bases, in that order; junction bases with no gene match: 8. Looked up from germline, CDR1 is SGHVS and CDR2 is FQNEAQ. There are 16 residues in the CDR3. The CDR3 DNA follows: TGTGCCAGCAGCCCCCGTGACAGGGGGTTCAATCAGCCCCAGCATTTT. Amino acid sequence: CASSPRDRGFNQPQHF.

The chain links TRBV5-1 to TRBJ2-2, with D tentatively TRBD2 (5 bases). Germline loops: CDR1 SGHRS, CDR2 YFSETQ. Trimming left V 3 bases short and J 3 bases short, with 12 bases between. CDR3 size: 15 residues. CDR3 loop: CASSWKGEDTGELFF. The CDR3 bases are TGCGCCAGCAGCTGGAAGGGAGAAGACACCGGGGAGCTGTTTTTT.

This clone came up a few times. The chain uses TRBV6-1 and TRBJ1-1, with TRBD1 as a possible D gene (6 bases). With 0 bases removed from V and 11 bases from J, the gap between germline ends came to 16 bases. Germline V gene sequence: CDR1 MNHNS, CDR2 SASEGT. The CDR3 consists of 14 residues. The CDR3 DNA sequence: TGTGCCAGCAGTGAAGCGGACAGCCGAAAAGGGGCTTTCTTT. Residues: CASSEADSRKGAFF.

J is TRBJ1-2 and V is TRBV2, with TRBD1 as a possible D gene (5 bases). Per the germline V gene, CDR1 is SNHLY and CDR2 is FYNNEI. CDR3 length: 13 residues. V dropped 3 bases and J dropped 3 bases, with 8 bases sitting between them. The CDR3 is CASSDAGDYGYTF. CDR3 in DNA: TGTGCCAGCAGTGACGCGGGGGACTATGGCTACACCTTC.

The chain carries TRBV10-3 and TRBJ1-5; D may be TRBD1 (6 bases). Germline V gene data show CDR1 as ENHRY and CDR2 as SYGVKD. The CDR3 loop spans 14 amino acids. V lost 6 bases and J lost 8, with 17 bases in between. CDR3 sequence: CAISEDSTLEPQHF. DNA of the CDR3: TGTGCCATCAGCGAGGACAGTACCCTCGAGCCCCAGCATTTT.

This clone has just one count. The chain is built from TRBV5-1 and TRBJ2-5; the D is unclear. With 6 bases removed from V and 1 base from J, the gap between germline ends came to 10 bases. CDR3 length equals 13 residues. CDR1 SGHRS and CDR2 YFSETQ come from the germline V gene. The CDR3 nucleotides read TGCGCCAGCAAGGAGAACCCCCAAGAGACCCAGTACTTC. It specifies CASKENPQETQYF.

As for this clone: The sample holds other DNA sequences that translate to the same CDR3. This chain's CDR3 is CASSDRATNTEAFF. The CDR3, as DNA: TGTGCCAGCAGTGACCGAGCCACCAACACTGAAGCTTTCTTT. V usage is TRBV6-1 and J usage is TRBJ1-1; D unclear. This CDR3 contains 14 residues. Germline V gene sequence: CDR1 MNHNS, CDR2 SASEGT. V lost 3 bases and J lost 2, with 10 bases in between.

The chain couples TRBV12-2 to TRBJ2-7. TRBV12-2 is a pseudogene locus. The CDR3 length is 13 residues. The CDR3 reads CARGGTSSYEQYF. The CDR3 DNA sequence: TGTGCAAGGGGCGGAACATCATCCTACGAGCAGTACTTC.

In nucleotides, the CDR3 is TGTGCCAGCAGTTATGGGAGAAGACAGGACCATGGCTACACCTTC. It specifies CASSYGRRQDHGYTF. J is TRBJ1-2 and V is TRBV6-5, with TRBD1 as a possible D gene (6 bases). Germline values: CDR1 MNHEY, CDR2 SVGAGI. The CDR3 loop spans 15 amino acids. Deletions cut 3 bases from V and 6 bases from J, with 17 bases between.

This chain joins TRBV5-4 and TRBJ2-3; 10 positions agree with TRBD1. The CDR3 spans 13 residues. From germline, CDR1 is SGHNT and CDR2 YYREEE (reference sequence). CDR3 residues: CAIGTGGTDTQYF. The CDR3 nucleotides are TGTGCTATAGGGACAGGGGGCACAGATACGCAGTATTTT.

The CDR3 DNA follows: TGCGCCAGCAGCCCCGGGACTAGCGGCCTCGGGACCCAGTACTTC. This codes for CASSPGTSGLGTQYF. The V call is TRBV5-1, the J call TRBJ2-5; 11 bases match TRBD2. CDR1 is SGHRS, CDR2 YFSETQ, per germline. The trim removed 4 bases at V and 7 bases at J, leaving 9 bases unmatched. The CDR3 spans 15 residues.